A single sample gave rise to the 18 T cell receptor beta chains below, sequenced in a study of T cells after somatic rescue of genetic block. The data were produced by immunoSEQ multiplex PCR, yet TCRdb's version contains in-frame clones alone and is incomplete. This table holds over 55,000 clones, about 91% found once. The sequencing input was peripheral blood mononuclear cells (PBMCs). The receptors stem from a man between 40 and 49 years old.

The rearrangement uses TRBV7-9 and TRBJ2-7; TRBD2 matches 8 bases. Germline V gene lookup returns CDR1 SEHNR and CDR2 FQNEAQ (reference sequence). The J segment lost 2 bases and the V segment lost 4 bases, leaving 4 bases of the junction unmatched. The CDR3 spans 14 residues. As DNA, the CDR3 is TGTGCCAGCAGCTCTAGCGGGCCAACCTACGAGCAGTACTTC. Protein sequence: CASSSSGPTYEQYF.

The rearrangement links TRBV30 to TRBJ2-5, with unresolved D. The CDR3 extends over 13 amino acids. The V and J ends lost 3 bases and 5 bases respectively, with 13 bases between them. Per the germline V gene, CDR1 is GTSNPN and CDR2 is SVGIG (reference sequence). The CDR3 nucleotides read TGTGCCTGGAGCGGACGGTTTGGGGAGACCCAGTACTTC. Translating it yields CAWSGRFGETQYF.

The gene calls are TRBV7-9 and TRBJ2-2; 7 nucleotides match TRBD2. The germline CDR1 and CDR2 sequences are SEHNR and FQNEAQ (reference sequence). The CDR3 sequence is 18 residues long. The V segment lost 0 bases and the J segment 3 bases; nucleotides outside the gene matches: 10. CDR3 DNA: TGTGCCAGCAGCTTAGCGGCCGGCGGGAGTGTGGACACCGGGGAGCTGTTTTTT. Translation: CASSLAAGGSVDTGELFF.

The chain combines TRBV19 with TRBJ2-7; 7 nucleotides align to TRBD2. Per germline, CDR1 LNHDA and CDR2 SQIVND (reference sequence). The V and J ends lost 10 bases and 4 bases, in that order; junction bases with no gene match: 13. CDR3 length: 14 residues. Written as DNA, the CDR3 is TGTGCCACCTCAACCCTAGCGGACCTTTACGAGCAGTACTTC. As protein: CATSTLADLYEQYF.

The chain has TRBV7-2 and TRBJ1-1; D is possibly TRBD1 (5 bases). The length of the CDR3 is 14 residues. Trimming pared 5 bases from V and 0 bases from J, leaving 10 bases between. Germline loops: CDR1 SGHTA, CDR2 FQGNSA. In DNA form, the CDR3 reads TGTGCCAGCAGCCGCGGGGGGATGAACACTGAAGCTTTCTTT. Translated: CASSRGGMNTEAFF.

The chain carries TRBV9 and TRBJ1-2; 7 nucleotides align to TRBD1. The CDR3 totals 15 residues. Germline loops: CDR1 SGDLS, CDR2 YYNGEE. V was pared by 0 bases and J by 3 bases, with 5 bases of the junction left unmatched. The CDR3 DNA reads TGTGCCAGCAGCGTAGTGGCAGGGGGAGACTATGGCTACACCTTC. Translated, it gives CASSVVAGGDYGYTF.

This clone was picked up one time. The CDR3 bases are TGCGCCAGCAGAGACAGATTGAACACTGAAGCTTTCTTT. Translated: CASRDRLNTEAFF. The V call is TRBV10-2, the J call TRBJ1-1; D may be TRBD1 (5 bases). This CDR3 contains 13 residues. With 6 bases removed from V and 0 bases from J, the gap between germline ends came to 8 bases. The germline CDR1 and CDR2 sequences are WSHSY and SAAADI.

This chain links TRBV6-6 with TRBJ2-7; weak D call: TRBD1 (6 bases). With 6 bases removed from V and 4 bases from J, the gap between germline ends came to 16 bases. Germline CDR1 reads MNHNY; CDR2 reads SVGAGI (reference sequence). The CDR3 is 14 residues long. CDR3 region: CASRNRVGFYEQYF. CDR3 nucleotide sequence: TGTGCCAGCAGGAACAGGGTTGGATTTTACGAGCAGTACTTC.

The chain employs TRBV5-1 and TRBJ2-1, with 12 bases fitting TRBD2. Germline V gives CDR1 SGHRS, CDR2 YFSETQ. The CDR3 is 17 amino acids. V was pared by 3 bases and J by 5 bases, with 9 bases of the junction left unmatched. CDR3 nucleotides: TGCGCCAGCAGCTCCGGACTAGCGGGGCCCTTCGACAATGAGCAGTTCTTC. Protein product: CASSSGLAGPFDNEQFF.

The chain combines TRBV30 with TRBJ1-1; D gene uncertain. This CDR3 is built from 14 residues. Germline loops: CDR1 GTSNPN, CDR2 SVGIG (reference sequence). V was trimmed by 5 bases and J by 0 bases, leaving 13 bases between them. CDR3 protein: CAWSRALLNTEAFF. CDR3 DNA sequence: TGTGCCTGGTCCCGGGCGCTTCTGAACACTGAAGCTTTCTTT.

The rearrangement uses TRBV7-6 and TRBJ2-2; D call uncertain. This CDR3 has 15 amino acids. V lost 0 bases and J 2 bases, leaving 7 bases between the germline ends. Germline V gene sequence: CDR1 SGHVS, CDR2 FNYEAQ. The CDR3 spells CASSLAPGNTGELFF. The CDR3 coding sequence is TGTGCCAGCAGCTTAGCGCCAGGAAACACCGGGGAGCTGTTTTTT.

This clone was recorded once. The V call is TRBV5-1, the J call TRBJ2-3, with no clear D. Germline V CDR1 and CDR2: SGHRS, YFSETQ. The length of the CDR3 is 11 residues. Between the trimmed V and J ends, which lost 0 bases and 4 bases, there was a span of 0 bases. The CDR3 loop reads CASSLADTQYF. DNA for the CDR3: TGCGCCAGCAGCTTGGCAGATACGCAGTATTTT.

The chain couples TRBV23-1 to TRBJ2-1; D unclear. TRBV23-1 is an open reading frame whose function is uncertain. The CDR3 runs 12 residues. Deletions cut 8 bases from V and 6 bases from J, with 11 bases between. The CDR3 DNA sequence: TGCGCCAGCCCTTTCCCTGGCAATGAGCAGTTCTTC. It yields the protein CASPFPGNEQFF.

The genes are TRBV10-3 and TRBJ2-1, with D hard to call. This CDR3 comprises 11 residues. V lost 6 bases and J lost 5, with 5 bases in between. Per germline, CDR1 ENHRY and CDR2 SYGVKD. The CDR3 coding sequence is TGTGCCATCAGAGCCCACAATGAGCAGTTCTTC. Translated: CAIRAHNEQFF.

The chain links TRBV19 to TRBJ2-1, with 7 positions matching TRBD1. This CDR3 has 17 residues. Trimming at V came to 2 bases and at J to 6 bases, leaving 13 bases not matched to a gene. Germline CDR1 reads LNHDA; CDR2 reads SQIVND (reference sequence). CDR3 residues: CASSIRTGQDVFNEQFF. In DNA, the CDR3 is TGTGCCAGTAGTATAAGGACAGGACAGGATGTCTTCAATGAGCAGTTCTTC.

Concerning this clone itself: Other DNA sequences in the sample encode the same CDR3. CDR3 nucleotide sequence: TGTGCCAGCAGTTACTCGATGACTAGCGGGACCTACGAGCAGTACTTC. Amino acids: CASSYSMTSGTYEQYF. V usage is TRBV6-5 and J usage is TRBJ2-7; 11 positions match TRBD2. The germline CDR1 and CDR2 sequences are MNHEY and SVGAGI. This CDR3 contains 16 residues. Losses at the gene ends were 0 bases for V and 2 bases for J; bases not matched to a gene: 3.

Details on this clone: The same CDR3 can be traced to other DNA sequences in this sample. The chain employs TRBV4-2 and TRBJ1-2; TRBD1 matches 7 bases. With V trimmed by 2 bases and J by 7 bases, 10 bases remained unmatched. CDR3 length equals 15 residues. CDR1 is LGHNA and CDR2 is YNFKEQ in the germline V gene. The CDR3 protein is CASSQKTAGGFGYTF. The CDR3, as DNA: TGTGCCAGCAGCCAAAAAACCGCAGGGGGTTTTGGCTACACCTTC.

This sequence joins TRBV7-2 and TRBJ2-1; TRBD2 aligns across 14 bases. This CDR3 comprises 15 residues. The J segment lost 9 bases and the V segment lost 5 bases, leaving 6 bases of the junction unmatched. Germline V lookup: CDR1 SGHTA, CDR2 FQGNSA. In DNA form, the CDR3 reads TGTGCCAGCAGCGGGGGGACTAGCGGGAGCAGTGAGCAGTTCTTC. Translating gives CASSGGTSGSSEQFF.